One sample yielded the 5 T cell receptor beta chains listed below, sequenced in a study of early T cells in non-severe SARS-CoV-2 infection. From the 5' RACE reads, TCRdb called clonotypes with MiXCR, one entry per CDR3 protein. The top ten clones hold 1.2% of a sample with 60,000 to 65,000 distinct CDR3 sequences, less than 10% of them seen once. Sequencing was performed on whole blood. The source of these receptors is an adult who was a healthcare worker with PCR-confirmed SARS-CoV-2 infection or an uninfected control (not recorded which).

This rearrangement joins TRBV1 to TRBJ1-5. TRBV1 is recorded as a pseudogene. The CDR3 totals 14 residues. CDR3 nucleotide sequence: TGCACCAGCAGCCAAGATCTAAGGGCAAAACCCCAGCATTTT. It encodes CTSSQDLRAKPQHF.

This chain joins TRBV3-1 and TRBJ1-3; D might be TRBD1 (5 bases). The V and J ends lost 1 base and 0 bases respectively, with 10 bases between them. The CDR3 extends over 16 amino acids. Per the germline V gene, CDR1 is LGHDT and CDR2 is YNNKEL (reference sequence). CDR3 nucleotide sequence: TGTGCCAGCAGCCAAGGGGCAGGGATCTCTGGAAACACCATATATTTT. This codes for CASSQGAGISGNTIYF.

This clonotype has a handful of counts. The chain carries TRBV3-1 and TRBJ2-1; 15 nucleotides align to TRBD2. The junction had 16 bases not matched to a gene; V was cut back by 4 bases and J by 0 bases. The CDR3 consists of 22 residues. From germline, CDR1 is LGHDT and CDR2 YNNKEL (reference sequence). CDR3 DNA sequence: TGTGCCAGCAGCCGATTCCCGGGACTAGCGGGGGGCTCCTCTCCCTCCTACAATGAGCAGTTCTTC. It is translated as CASSRFPGLAGGSSPSYNEQFF.

This clonotype came up a few times. The chain joins TRBV19 to TRBJ1-1; 11 bases fit TRBD1. V shed 7 bases and J 3 bases; nucleotides not matched to a gene: 4. The CDR3 runs to 14 residues. Germline values: CDR1 LNHDA, CDR2 SQIVND (reference sequence). The CDR3 coding sequence is TGTGCCAGTAAGCGGGACAGGGGGGACACTGAAGCTTTCTTT. It yields the protein CASKRDRGDTEAFF.

This sequence joins TRBV9 and TRBJ1-2; weak D call: TRBD1 (5 bases). CDR1 and CDR2 (germline): SGDLS, YYNGEE. There are 17 residues in the CDR3. Between the trimmed V and J ends, which lost 7 bases and 3 bases, there was a span of 25 bases. The CDR3 region is CASAASKELGTHYGYTF. CDR3 nucleotides: TGTGCCAGCGCCGCGTCGAAGGAGCTTGGGACCCACTATGGCTACACCTTC.